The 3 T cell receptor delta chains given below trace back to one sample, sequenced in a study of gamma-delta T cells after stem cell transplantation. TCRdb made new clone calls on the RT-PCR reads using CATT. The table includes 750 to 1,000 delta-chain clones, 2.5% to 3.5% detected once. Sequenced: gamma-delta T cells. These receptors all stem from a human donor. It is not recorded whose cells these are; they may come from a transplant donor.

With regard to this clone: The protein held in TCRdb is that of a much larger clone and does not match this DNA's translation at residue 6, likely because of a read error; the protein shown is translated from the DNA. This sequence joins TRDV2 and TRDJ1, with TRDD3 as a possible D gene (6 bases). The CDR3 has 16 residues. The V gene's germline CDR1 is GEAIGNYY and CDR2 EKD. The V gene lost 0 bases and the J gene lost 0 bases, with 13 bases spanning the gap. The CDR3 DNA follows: TGTGCCTGTGACACCGTTGGGGGCCCTTACACCGATAAACTCATCTTT. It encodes CACDTVGGPYTDKLIF.

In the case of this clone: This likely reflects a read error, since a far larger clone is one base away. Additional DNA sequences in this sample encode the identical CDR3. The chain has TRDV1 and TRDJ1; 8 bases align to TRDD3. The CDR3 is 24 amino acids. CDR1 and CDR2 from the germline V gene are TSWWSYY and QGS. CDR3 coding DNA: TGTGCCCTTGGGGAATCGCGGGTCCTACGTCTTACGTTTGGGTACTGGGGGTACACCGATAAACTCATCTTT. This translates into CALGESRVLRLTFGYWGYTDKLIF.

The CDR3 bases are TGTGCCTGTGACGCCGTACTGGGGGATAAAGATCCTAAAAACACCGATAAACTCATCTTT. It encodes CACDAVLGDKDPKNTDKLIF. This rearrangement joins TRDV2 to TRDJ1; 11 nucleotides line up with TRDD3. The germline V gene encodes CDR1 GEAIGNYY and CDR2 EKD. This CDR3 spans 20 amino acids. The J segment lost 0 bases and the V segment lost 3 bases, leaving 17 bases of the junction unmatched.